These 9 T cell receptor beta chains originate from one sample sequenced in a study of blood T cell repertoires in COVID-19. Here immunoSEQ multiplex PCR was the method, and the copy in TCRdb shows in-frame clones only, minus some. The sample shows roughly 97,000 clones, roughly four fifths of them seen only once. Sequenced input: peripheral blood. These receptors came from a man between 60 and 75 years old with acute or convalescent COVID-19.

V and J are TRBV14 and TRBJ2-3, with 11 bases aligning to TRBD2. The CDR3 is made up of 16 amino acids. V gave up 4 bases and J gave up 6 bases; unmatched junction bases: 9. Germline CDR1 reads SGHDN; CDR2 reads FVKESK. The CDR3 sequence: CASSPYLAGGFDTQYF. In DNA form, the CDR3 reads TGTGCCAGCAGCCCCTACCTAGCGGGAGGATTCGATACGCAGTATTTT.

This clone has just one count. The genes are TRBV19 and TRBJ2-5, with D possibly TRBD2 on 6 matching bases. V lost 7 bases to trimming and J lost 5 bases, with 14 bases between them. This CDR3 is built from 13 residues. Germline CDR1 LNHDA, CDR2 SQIVND (reference sequence). The CDR3 is CASTTGTAETQYF. CDR3 coding DNA: TGTGCCAGTACTACCGGGACTGCGGAGACCCAGTACTTC.

The rearrangement links TRBV7-2 to TRBJ2-3; possibly TRBD2 for D (6 bases). The germline V gene encodes CDR1 SGHTA and CDR2 FQGNSA. The CDR3 contains 15 residues. Between the trimmed V and J ends, which lost 5 bases and 2 bases, there was a span of 14 bases. The CDR3 sequence: CASSRDSRFTDTQYF. The CDR3, as DNA: TGTGCCAGCAGCCGGGACTCCAGATTCACAGATACGCAGTATTTT.

V gene TRBV10-3 combines with J gene TRBJ1-5; 7 nucleotides agree with TRBD1. Per germline, CDR1 ENHRY and CDR2 SYGVKD. After removal of 6 bases from V and 6 bases from J, the junction contained 8 bases not matched to a gene. This CDR3 has 14 amino acids. This CDR3 is CAISVGQEGQPQHF. CDR3 in DNA: TGTGCCATCAGCGTTGGACAGGAAGGTCAGCCCCAGCATTTT.

J is TRBJ2-5 and V is TRBV12-5, with 8 bases aligning to TRBD1. The CDR3 runs to 14 residues. J gave up 5 bases and V 5 bases, and 7 bases lay outside the gene matches. The germline V gene encodes CDR1 LGHNT and CDR2 FRNRAP. CDR3: CASGPQGARETQYF. For the CDR3, the DNA is TGTGCTAGTGGTCCTCAGGGGGCTCGGGAGACCCAGTACTTC.

The J gene is TRBJ2-5, the V gene TRBV6-2 or TRBV6-3; TRBD1 or TRBD2 may be the D gene (6 bases each). Per germline, CDR1 MNHEY and CDR2 SVGEGT. The CDR3 totals 13 residues. Deletions cut 6 bases from V and 1 base from J, with 9 bases between. CDR3 sequence: CASSRGPQETQYF. As DNA, the CDR3 is TGTGCCAGCAGCCGGGGGCCCCAAGAGACCCAGTACTTC.

This chain connects TRBV5-6 to TRBJ1-1; D is perhaps TRBD1 (5 bases). The germline gives CDR1 SGHDT, CDR2 YYEEEE. Trimming left V 4 bases short and J 7 bases short, with 8 bases between. CDR3 length equals 11 residues. The CDR3 region is CASSQDSEAFF. In nucleotides, the CDR3 is TGTGCCAGCAGCCAAGACAGTGAAGCTTTCTTT.

This clone has more than one count but fewer than ten. The chain employs TRBV7-6 and TRBJ1-3, with a weak D call TRBD1 (6 bases). V was trimmed by 5 bases and J by 0 bases, leaving 11 bases between them. Germline V lookup: CDR1 SGHVS, CDR2 FNYEAQ. The CDR3 totals 15 residues. The CDR3 nucleotides read TGTGCCAGCAGCGCCCAAGGGGGCTCTGGAAACACCATATATTTT. It codes for CASSAQGGSGNTIYF.

CDR3 DNA: TGTGCCACCAGGGCAGGGGGACTGACTGAAGCTTTCTTT. Residues: CATRAGGLTEAFF. This chain links TRBV24-1 with TRBJ1-1; TRBD1 matches at 7 bases. This CDR3 spans 13 amino acids. CDR1 and CDR2 from the germline V gene are KGHDR and SFDVKD. The ends lost 7 bases at V and 5 bases at J; junction bases unmatched: 6.